Sequencing of this T cell receptor (beta chain) was carried out in a study of T cell responses to AZD1222 COVID-19 vaccine. Data came from immunoSEQ multiplex PCR; TCRdb stores just in-frame clones and leaves some out. The table records some 200,000 clones, roughly nine tenths of them present only once. In germline, CDR1 is LNHNV, CDR2 YYDKDF (reference sequence). Trimming shortened V by 4 bases and J by 1 base, and 22 bases separated the two germline ends. The CDR3 sequence is 19 residues long. Source: peripheral blood, taken 28 days after the second AZD1222 dose. This sequence originates from an adult who received the AZD1222 COVID-19 vaccine. The J gene is TRBJ2-2, the V gene TRBV15; tentative D call: TRBD2 (5 bases). CDR3 loop: CATSTNVGGGRMNTGELFF. For the CDR3, the DNA is TGTGCCACCAGCACCAACGTCGGAGGCGGACGAATGAACACCGGGGAGCTGTTTTTT.